Here is one TCR beta chain with its context. Its target is not known. CDR1 is SEHNR, CDR2 FQNEAQ, per germline (reference sequence). The CDR3 totals 15 residues. The trim removed 4 bases at V and 2 bases at J, leaving 3 bases unmatched. The data were taken from a study of long-term antiretroviral therapy in people with HIV. Study-wide context: Samples from the earliest time points predate the 2015 immediate-ART recommendation by about a decade. Points from the study as a whole: ART preceded a rise in diversity that nonetheless stayed lower than in transplant donor controls. At every time point, clones expanded before ART dominated the repertoire. The study collected no data on ART adherence, viral resistance or therapy changes.

At the survey level, the v3.0 immunoSEQ assay was run. Only in-frame clones appear in the TCRdb table, and some are missing; sequencing was by immunoSEQ multiplex PCR. The data show tens of thousands of clones, about four fifths seen once. The sequences come from unsorted PBMCs, collected 5.9 years after starting antiretroviral therapy. The receptor was isolated from a man aged 25-45 years with HIV. The chain combines TRBV7-9 with TRBJ1-2; the match to TRBD1 covers 11 bases. The CDR3 DNA follows: TGTGCCAGCAGCTGGGGGACAGGGGGAAACTATGGCTACACCTTC. Its translation is CASSWGTGGNYGYTF.